This T cell receptor (beta chain) is drawn from a study of OX40 agonist ivuxolimab in advanced cancers. Whole-study context: Cancers in dose escalation were hepatocellular, melanoma, renal cell and head and neck. Study results and limitations: CD8+ T cells showed, on average, more clonal expansion than CD4+ cells.

With respect to this clone: Its antigen is undetermined.

CDR3 length equals 16 residues. CDR1 and CDR2 from the germline V gene are SEHNR and FQNEAQ (reference sequence). Trimming left V 5 bases short and J 2 bases short, with 13 bases between. Measured with immunoSEQ multiplex PCR; TCRdb has only the in-frame clones, and not every one. The table shows 65,000 to 85,000 clones, with approximately 85% occurring only once. This clonotype originated in an adult with an advanced solid tumor such as melanoma, head and neck, liver or kidney cancer. Sequenced material: CD4+ or CD8+ T cells sorted from blood, taken in a trial of the OX40 agonist ivuxolimab. The rearrangement uses TRBV7-9 and TRBJ1-6; D perhaps matches TRBD1 (6 bases). This CDR3 reads CASSRDTFPYNSPLHF. Written as DNA, the CDR3 is TGTGCCAGCAGCCGGGACACCTTCCCCTATAATTCACCCCTCCACTTT.